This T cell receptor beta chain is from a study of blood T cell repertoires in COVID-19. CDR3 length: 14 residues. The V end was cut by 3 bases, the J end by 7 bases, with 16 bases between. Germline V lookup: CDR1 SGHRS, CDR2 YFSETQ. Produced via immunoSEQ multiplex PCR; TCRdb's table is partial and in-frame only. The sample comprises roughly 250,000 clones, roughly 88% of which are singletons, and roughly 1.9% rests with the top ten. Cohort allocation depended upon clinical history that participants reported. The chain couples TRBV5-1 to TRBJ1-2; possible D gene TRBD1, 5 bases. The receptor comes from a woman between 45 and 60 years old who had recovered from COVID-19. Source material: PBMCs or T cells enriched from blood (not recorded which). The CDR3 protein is CASSSFPGDSGYTF. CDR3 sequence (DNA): TGCGCCAGCAGCTCTTTCCCGGGGGATAGTGGCTACACCTTC.